The source of this TCR beta chain is a study of human T cells and chemical hapten exposure. The overall study: Patch tests put 0.01% DPC on the upper back, read at 6 days. Small differences in pooled library volume mainly drove the variation in TCR yields per sample. Study results and caveats: TCRs exceeding a frequency of 1 in 1000 stayed unchanged under DPC sensitization. Patch test score rose with PT1 expanded TCRs, significant at 8, 16, 32, not 4.

For this clonotype: Its target is unknown.

MiXCR was run by TCRdb on the RACE reads, yielding one entry per CDR3 protein. Altogether fewer than 140,000 distinct CDR3 sequences are present, approximately 12% being singletons, with the ten largest covering 1.6%. Time point described: pre-sensitization, week 0. Treatment in this sample: therapeutic diphenylcyclopropenone sensitization with weekly scalp DPC. Between the trimmed V and J ends, which lost 4 bases and 18 bases, there was a span of 10 bases. The CDR3 runs to 10 residues. Per the germline V gene, CDR1 is MDHEN and CDR2 is SYDVKM. The receptor's source is a woman in her forties or fifties with alopecia areata. Some clones in this sample may be carry-over from other donors' samples. The sample was whole blood, taken in connection with sensitization to the hapten diphenylcyclopropenone (DPC). The V call is TRBV28, the J call TRBJ1-6; no reliable D call. The CDR3 sequence: CASSYPGHHF. CDR3 bases: TGTGCCAGCAGTTATCCGGGTCACCACTTT.